The T cell receptor beta chain under discussion was sequenced for a study of CD8 T cells in ankylosing spondylitis. Regarding this clonotype: Its antigen is unidentified.

Libraries of TCR beta came from quantitative 5'-RACE with molecular barcodes. TCRdb ran MiXCR on the 5' RACE reads and lists one entry per CDR3 protein. The data contain 500,000 to 550,000 distinct CDR3 sequences, approximately 12% of them singletons. Germline lookup yields CDR1 SEHNR and CDR2 FQNEAQ (reference sequence). V gave up 11 bases and J gave up 4 bases, with 14 bases separating them. The CDR3 covers 13 residues. Notes on the study in general: There was a TCR beta motif, made of eight highly homologous variants, that appeared characteristic of ankylosing spondylitis blood.

The rearrangement links TRBV7-9 to TRBJ2-2, with D tentatively TRBD1 or TRBD2 (7 bases each). This clonotype was sampled from a male donor with ankylosing spondylitis. Material: blood, either unsorted or a sorted T cell fraction (not recorded which). The CDR3: CAGRGPGTGELFF. DNA for the CDR3: TGTGCCGGGAGGGGGCCCGGCACCGGGGAGCTGTTTTTT.